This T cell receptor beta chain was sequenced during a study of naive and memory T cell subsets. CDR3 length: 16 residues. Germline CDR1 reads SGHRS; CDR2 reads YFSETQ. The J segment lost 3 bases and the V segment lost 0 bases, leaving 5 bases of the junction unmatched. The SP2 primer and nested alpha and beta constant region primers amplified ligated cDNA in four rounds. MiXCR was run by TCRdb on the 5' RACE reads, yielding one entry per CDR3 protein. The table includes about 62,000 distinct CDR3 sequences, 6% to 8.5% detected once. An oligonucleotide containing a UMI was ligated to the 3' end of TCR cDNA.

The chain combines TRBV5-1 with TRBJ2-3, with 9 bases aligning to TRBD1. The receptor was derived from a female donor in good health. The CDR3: CASSLEGQGWTDTQYF. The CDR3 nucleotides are TGCGCCAGCAGCTTGGAGGGACAGGGCTGGACAGATACGCAGTATTTT.